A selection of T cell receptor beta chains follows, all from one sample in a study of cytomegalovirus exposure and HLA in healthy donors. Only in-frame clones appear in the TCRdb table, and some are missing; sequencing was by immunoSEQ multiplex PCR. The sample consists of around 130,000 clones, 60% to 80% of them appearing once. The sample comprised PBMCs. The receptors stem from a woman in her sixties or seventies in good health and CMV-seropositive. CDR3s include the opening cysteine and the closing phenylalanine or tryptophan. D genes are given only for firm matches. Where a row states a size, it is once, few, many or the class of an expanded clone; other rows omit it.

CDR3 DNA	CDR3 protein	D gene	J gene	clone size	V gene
TGTGCCAGCAGTCCCCTTACAGGGGTCAACACTGAAGCTTTCTTT	CASSPLTGVNTEAFF	TRBD1	TRBJ1-1	.	TRBV27
TGTGCCAGCAGAGCGGGGTCGGCCTACAATGAGCAGTTCTTC	CASRAGSAYNEQFF	TRBD2	TRBJ2-1	.	TRBV2
TGTGCCAGCAGTTCACAGGGTCACGAGCAGTACTTC	CASSSQGHEQYF	.	TRBJ2-7	.	TRBV6-5
TGCGCCAGCAGTCAATCGGGGCAACATGGCTACACCTTC	CASSQSGQHGYTF	.	TRBJ1-2	.	TRBV23-1
TGTGCAAGTCGCTTAAGGCTTGTTGGGGACAGGGGACTAACTGAAGCTTTCTTT	CASRLRLVGDRGLTEAFF	.	TRBJ1-1	few	TRBV12-2
TGTGCCAGCATCCCGCCGGGGAGTCCCTACAATGAGCAGTTCTTC	CASIPPGSPYNEQFF	.	TRBJ2-1	.	TRBV6-5
TGTGCCAGCAGCTTAGACCTAAGCACAGATACGCAGTATTTT	CASSLDLSTDTQYF	.	TRBJ2-3	.	TRBV7-8
TGTGCCAGCAGCCAAGGACAGGGGGGTTTTCAGCCCCAGCATTTT	CASSQGQGGFQPQHF	TRBD1	TRBJ1-5	.	TRBV4-2
TGTGCCAGCAGTCACTCGGGGGCAGCCAGCCAGCCCCAGCATTTT	CASSHSGAASQPQHF	.	TRBJ1-5	.	TRBV6-6
TGCGCCAGCAGCTTGGAGCCAGGGGACTATGGCTACACCTTC	CASSLEPGDYGYTF	.	TRBJ1-2	few	TRBV5-1
TGTGCCAGCAGCTTGAGGGGGCTAGCGACAGGGGGAGATACGCAGTATTTT	CASSLRGLATGGDTQYF	TRBD1	TRBJ2-3	once	TRBV9
TGTGCCATCAGACCGGGACAGGGAAAATCACCCCTTCACTTT	CAIRPGQGKSPLHF	TRBD1	TRBJ1-6	.	TRBV10-3
TGTGCCAGCAGTTTGCAGGGGGCGTATTCTAATGAAAAACTGTTTTTT	CASSLQGAYSNEKLFF	TRBD1	TRBJ1-4	.	TRBV6-5
TGTGCCATCAGGGAGGGGGAGGTGAGCCCGGCCTACGAGCAGTACTTC	CAIREGEVSPAYEQYF	.	TRBJ2-7	few	TRBV10-3
TGTGCCAGCAGCTTAGCGAGAGGCAGGGTCGCAGATACGCAGTATTTT	CASSLARGRVADTQYF	.	TRBJ2-3	.	TRBV7-9
TGTGCCAGCAGCTTATTTCTGACTAGGAACACTGAAGCTTTCTTT	CASSLFLTRNTEAFF	.	TRBJ1-1	.	TRBV7-2
TGTGCCAGCAGCTTCTCCCAGGGGGCCTACGAGCAGTACTTC	CASSFSQGAYEQYF	TRBD1	TRBJ2-7	.	TRBV11-2
TGTGCCAGCATCCCACTCCCCGGACAGAACACTGAAGCTTTCTTT	CASIPLPGQNTEAFF	.	TRBJ1-1	.	TRBV9
TGTGCCGGGGGGGAGTCTAACACTGAAGCTTTCTTT	CAGGESNTEAFF	.	TRBJ1-1	.	TRBV2
TGTGCCAGCTCTCCCCCGGGACAGGGGTCCAATGAGCAGTTCTTC	CASSPPGQGSNEQFF	TRBD1	TRBJ2-1	.	TRBV18
TGTGCCAGCAGCCTACGACAGGGCAGGGGGTACTTC	CASSLRQGRGYF	TRBD1	TRBJ2-7	.	TRBV5-6
TGTGCCAGCAGTGAAATACAGGGGGCGGGCGGCTACACCTTC	CASSEIQGAGGYTF	TRBD1	TRBJ1-2	.	TRBV25-1
TGTGCCAGCAGTTTATCGGCGGGGGAGAACACTGAAGCTTTCTTT	CASSLSAGENTEAFF	.	TRBJ1-1	.	TRBV27
TGTGCCAGTAGTAGACAAGTAGATAGCAATCAGCCCCAGCATTTT	CASSRQVDSNQPQHF	.	TRBJ1-5	few	TRBV19
TGCGCCAGCAGTGGGGACTTTGGAAACACCATATATTTT	CASSGDFGNTIYF	.	TRBJ1-3	.	TRBV5-1
TGTTCCAGCAGCTTAGATCAAGTTTGGGCAGGGCTTTTGCTCACTGAAGCTTTCTTT	CSSSLDQVWAGLLLTEAFF	.	TRBJ1-1	once	TRBV7-9
TGTGCCAGCAGCTTTCAGGGGAGCAATGAAAAACTGTTTTTT	CASSFQGSNEKLFF	.	TRBJ1-4	.	TRBV7-8
TGTGCCAGCAGTTACTCGGGGGCAGGGGGTGGCTACGAGCAGTACTTC	CASSYSGAGGGYEQYF	TRBD1	TRBJ2-7	.	TRBV6-5
TGTGCCAGCAGCCTTGGGGCGGTTGGAAACACCATATATTTT	CASSLGAVGNTIYF	.	TRBJ1-3	.	TRBV14
TGTGCCAGCAGAGAACGGGGATTTCAAGACGAGCAGTACTTC	CASRERGFQDEQYF	.	TRBJ2-7	.	TRBV25-1
TGTGCCAGCAGTTACTCTAGCGGGAGCGCCGTGGGGACCCAGTACTTC	CASSYSSGSAVGTQYF	TRBD2	TRBJ2-5	.	TRBV7-9
TGTGCCAGCTCACCACCGGGACAAAGTGTTAGCAATCAGCCCCAGCATTTT	CASSPPGQSVSNQPQHF	.	TRBJ1-5	.	TRBV18
TGTGCCAGCAACCCAGGGGGGCAGTACTTC	CASNPGGQYF	TRBD1	TRBJ2-7	.	TRBV2
TGTGCCAGCAGCCATCTCCCCGGAGGCAATGAGCAGTTCTTC	CASSHLPGGNEQFF	.	TRBJ2-1	.	TRBV4-2
TGCGCCAGCAACCTTAACACAGGGTCAGGCGATACGCAGTATTTT	CASNLNTGSGDTQYF	.	TRBJ2-3	.	TRBV5-1
TGCGCCTCCTCAGAGGGGCTAGCGGGGGGGCGGGGAGATACGCAGTATTTT	CASSEGLAGGRGDTQYF	TRBD2	TRBJ2-3	.	TRBV4-1
TGCAGCGTTACGGGACAGGGGTATGTCAACGAGCAGTACTTC	CSVTGQGYVNEQYF	TRBD1	TRBJ2-7	.	TRBV29-1
TGCAGCGTTGGACCGGGACAGCCTTTGTTTTTT	CSVGPGQPLFF	TRBD1	TRBJ1-4	.	TRBV29-1
TGTGCCACCAGCATCCATGTGGGACAGGAGTCCACCCAGTACTTC	CATSIHVGQESTQYF	TRBD1	TRBJ2-5	.	TRBV15
TGTGCCAGCAGCTTGGGACCGGGACAGGGGGCTGGCGATGAGCAGTTCTTC	CASSLGPGQGAGDEQFF	TRBD1	TRBJ2-1	.	TRBV5-4
TGCGCCAGCCGCGGGGACAGGGAGAAATTAAATGAGCAGTTCTTC	CASRGDREKLNEQFF	TRBD1	TRBJ2-1	.	TRBV5-1
TGTGCCAGCAGCTTGCTTGACAGGGCGGACACTGAAGCTTTCTTT	CASSLLDRADTEAFF	TRBD1	TRBJ1-1	.	TRBV5-4
TGTGCCAGCTCACAGAGGGGGACGGATTCACCCCTCCACTTT	CASSQRGTDSPLHF	.	TRBJ1-6	.	TRBV18
TGCGCCAGCAGGAACACTCAGGGGGACAATGAGCAGTTCTTC	CASRNTQGDNEQFF	TRBD1	TRBJ2-1	.	TRBV4-1
TGTGCCAGCAGCTTGGGACATAGCTCTGGAAACACCATATATTTT	CASSLGHSSGNTIYF	.	TRBJ1-3	.	TRBV5-8
TGTGCCAGCAGCTTGGCGGGTCCTACCGAGCAGTACTTC	CASSLAGPTEQYF	.	TRBJ2-7	.	TRBV5-4
TGCGCCAGCAGACCTGGGAGGGAATGGACCTACGAGCAGTACTTC	CASRPGREWTYEQYF	TRBD2	TRBJ2-7	.	TRBV5-1
TGTGCCAGCAGCTTATCACGGGTCGACTATGGCTACACCTTC	CASSLSRVDYGYTF	.	TRBJ1-2	.	TRBV11-2
TGTGCCAGCAGCCCCATGGGGGGGACTGAAGCTTTCTTT	CASSPMGGTEAFF	.	TRBJ1-1	.	TRBV6-5
TGCGCCAGCAGTCGACAGGGTACCTACGAGCAGTACTTC	CASSRQGTYEQYF	TRBD1	TRBJ2-7	few	TRBV5-1
TGTGCCAGCAGTGCCTCGACACGTCGGACTGAAGCTTTCTTT	CASSASTRRTEAFF	.	TRBJ1-1	once	TRBV25-1